Below, one TCR beta chain is given with its context. Its cognate antigen is unknown. This entry comes from a study of tumor-infiltrating lymphocytes in primary liver carcinoma. Looking at the study overall: Surgery removed the patients' primary liver carcinoma. Study-level findings and limits: Whereas tumor region pairs overlapped more, tumor-adjacent and tumor-blood pairs overlapped less. Because of bulk unsorted sampling, CD4+ and CD8+ repertoires were not subjected to comparison.

CDR1 ENHRY and CDR2 SYGVKD come from the germline V gene. This CDR3 is built from 17 residues. Researchers drew blood RNA from unsorted whole blood and extracted germline DNA as well. Treatment-naive at the time, the patients had chronic HBV infection. Starting from roughly 0.5 ug of total RNA, TCR beta cDNA was produced with a primer in the constant region. Modified slightly, ARM-PCR produced TCR beta libraries over three nested multiplex PCR rounds. Running around 9 cycles apiece, the first two PCR rounds relied on TRBV1-TRBV30 forward primers together with a C-beta reverse primer. TCRdb redid the calling of the multiplex PCR reads with MiXCR, one entry per CDR3 protein. Of approximately 330,000 distinct CDR3 sequences in the sample, approximately 64% were seen once.

The rearrangement uses TRBV10-3 and TRBJ2-1; D remains ambiguous. Sequencing was carried out using peripheral blood. The TCR comes from a man aged 35 to 55 with primary liver carcinoma and hepatitis B virus infection. Here the CDR3 DNA reads TGTCCCACTGACAACATAGTAGGCCAGAGCTCCTACAATGAGCAGTTCTTC. Translating it yields CPTDNIVGQSSYNEQFF.